These 21 T cell receptor beta chains were sequenced from one sample in a study of preoperative IRX-2 immunotherapy in early breast cancer. Repertoires were generated with immunoSEQ multiplex PCR, while TCRdb's copy carries only in-frame clones and drops some. The sample records some 42,000 clones, roughly 80% being singletons. This sample's treatment: preoperative locoregional IRX-2 cytokine immunotherapy. The sequencing used lymph node tissue, collected after IRX-2 immunotherapy. These receptors were taken from a human donor with breast cancer.

The chain joins TRBV7-6 to TRBJ1-2; D might be TRBD1 (6 bases). CDR1 is SGHVS and CDR2 is FNYEAQ in the germline V gene. There are 15 residues in the CDR3. V dropped 2 bases and J dropped 5 bases, with 15 bases sitting between them. Written as DNA, the CDR3 is TGTGCCAGCAGCTTATTACAGGGAAGTCAGTATGGCTACACCTTC. Protein sequence: CASSLLQGSQYGYTF.

The genes are TRBV28 and TRBJ1-6; D uncertain. Germline CDR1 is MDHEN and CDR2 is SYDVKM. V lost 4 bases and J lost 7, with 11 bases in between. The CDR3 contains 14 residues. The CDR3 coding sequence is TGTGCCAGCAGTTCATCAATTGGAAATTCACCCCTCCACTTT. Translated, it gives CASSSSIGNSPLHF.

The chain couples TRBV29-1 to TRBJ2-2; D is ambiguous. CDR1 and CDR2 from the germline V gene are SQVTM and ANQGSEA. V was cut by 7 bases and J by 2 bases, with 8 bases left in between. The CDR3 runs 12 residues. Here the CDR3 reads CSGGSNTGELFF. The CDR3 region has the DNA TGCAGCGGGGGTTCAAACACCGGGGAGCTGTTTTTT.

The chain links TRBV6-8 to TRBJ1-5; D may be TRBD1 (5 bases). CDR3 size: 14 residues. CDR1 MNHGY and CDR2 SAAAGT come from the germline V gene. V gave up 6 bases and J gave up 9 bases, with 18 bases separating them. The CDR3 sequence: CASRSVGDSGPQHF. The CDR3 DNA reads TGTGCCAGCAGGTCAGTGGGGGACTCTGGGCCCCAGCATTTT.

The gene calls are TRBV30 and TRBJ1-1; D is undetermined. CDR3 length: 13 amino acids. Trimming left V 4 bases short and J 5 bases short, with 14 bases between. From germline, CDR1 is GTSNPN and CDR2 SVGIG (reference sequence). In DNA, the CDR3 is TGTGCCTGGACCCCGTCGGGCTTTACTGAAGCTTTCTTT. This translates into CAWTPSGFTEAFF.

The V and J genes are TRBV6-8 and TRBJ2-7, with TRBD2 matching over 7 bases. The CDR3 spans 15 residues. Germline V gene data show CDR1 as MNHGY and CDR2 as SAAAGT. The junction had 13 bases not matched to a gene; V was cut back by 0 bases and J by 11 bases. The CDR3 nucleotides are TGTGCCAGCAGTTACTCGACCATGGGGAGGGCCGGGGAGTACTTC. The encoded protein is CASSYSTMGRAGEYF.

The chain has TRBV6-8 and TRBJ1-1; D is unclear. V was pared by 5 bases and J by 7 bases, with 11 bases between. The length of the CDR3 is 12 residues. Germline V lookup: CDR1 MNHGY, CDR2 SAAAGT. The CDR3 DNA follows: TGTGCCAGCAGTACAGAGTACATTGAAGCTTTCTTT. Its translation: CASSTEYIEAFF.

V usage is TRBV18 and J usage is TRBJ2-4; the match to TRBD2 covers 11 bases. CDR1 KGHSH and CDR2 LQKENI come from the germline V gene. The CDR3 covers 14 residues. Trimming cost V 4 bases and J 6 bases; bases outside gene matches: 2. The CDR3 is CASSLAGGRNIQYF. In DNA form, the CDR3 reads TGTGCCAGCTCACTAGCGGGGGGGAGAAACATTCAGTACTTC.

As to this clone: The junction and the germline gene differ at one end; a read error may be behind it. V usage is TRBV6-1 and J usage is TRBJ2-3, with 8 bases identical to TRBD2. Per germline, CDR1 MNHNS and CDR2 SASEGT. This CDR3 has 15 amino acids. In DNA, the CDR3 is TGTGCCATCAGTGAAGCGGGGGCAGGCACAGATACGCAGTATTTT. Protein product: CAISEAGAGTDTQYF.

This sequence joins TRBV28 and TRBJ1-2; 7 positions match TRBD1. The CDR3 runs 14 residues. V lost 5 bases and J lost 4; bases outside the gene matches: 7. Per germline, CDR1 MDHEN and CDR2 SYDVKM. In nucleotides, the CDR3 is TGTGCCAGCAGTACGGGACAGATACCCTATGGCTACACCTTC. It yields the protein CASSTGQIPYGYTF.

The chain employs TRBV28 and TRBJ1-2; TRBD1 matches 8 bases. V shed 6 bases and J 1 base; nucleotides not matched to a gene: 7. Germline V lookup: CDR1 MDHEN, CDR2 SYDVKM. The CDR3 sequence is 15 residues long. CDR3 bases: TGTGCCAGCAGGCCCGACAGGGGAGATAACTATGGCTACACCTTC. Its translation: CASRPDRGDNYGYTF.

The gene calls are TRBV15 and TRBJ2-1; D unresolved. Germline CDR1 and CDR2: LNHNV and YYDKDF (reference sequence). Trimming stripped 0 bases from V and 2 bases from J, with 8 bases between. The CDR3 covers 15 residues. The CDR3 DNA is TGTGCCACCAGCAGAGATAAGGCCACCTACAATGAGCAGTTCTTC. Translating gives CATSRDKATYNEQFF.

J is TRBJ1-1 and V is TRBV14; D ambiguous. This CDR3 is 13 amino acids long. Trimming took off 3 bases at V and 6 bases at J, with 11 bases between the two ends. The germline CDR1 and CDR2 sequences are SGHDN and FVKESK. CDR3 region: CASSHGGEPEAFF. CDR3 DNA: TGTGCCAGCAGCCACGGTGGTGAACCTGAAGCTTTCTTT.

The rearrangement uses TRBV7-6 and TRBJ2-7; D is perhaps TRBD1 or TRBD2 (6 bases each). The ends were cut back, 5 bases at V and 3 bases at J, with 14 bases in the middle. From germline, CDR1 is SGHVS and CDR2 FNYEAQ. This CDR3 is 14 amino acids long. CDR3 DNA sequence: TGTGCCAGCAGCAAAATCAAGGGGGGCTACGAGCAGTACTTC. Translation: CASSKIKGGYEQYF.

The CDR3 DNA follows: TGTGCCAGCAGCTTGGATTCGGGGACACTCAACTCACCCCTCCACTTT. Encoded protein: CASSLDSGTLNSPLHF. V gene TRBV11-3 combines with J gene TRBJ1-6, with D tentatively TRBD1 (6 bases). Between the trimmed V and J ends, which lost 3 bases and 10 bases, there was a span of 19 bases. This CDR3 spans 16 amino acids. CDR1 is SGHNT and CDR2 is YENEEA in the germline V gene.

The rearrangement joins TRBV28 to TRBJ1-4, with 7 bases fitting TRBD1. This CDR3 has 14 amino acids. The junction had 8 bases not matched to a gene; V was cut back by 5 bases and J by 8 bases. The germline gives CDR1 MDHEN, CDR2 SYDVKM. The CDR3 here is CASSPGQPREKLFF. The CDR3 DNA sequence: TGTGCCAGCAGTCCGGGACAGCCGAGGGAAAAACTGTTTTTT.

As regards this clone: The junction does not match germline at one end; this may be a read error. The rearrangement links TRBV18 to TRBJ1-3; D is undetermined. Germline CDR1 and CDR2: KGHSH and LQKENI. The CDR3 has 15 amino acids. The CDR3 bases are TGTGTCAGCTCAGACGGAGGGTATTCTGGAAACACCATATATTTT. It yields the protein CVSSDGGYSGNTIYF.

As regards this clone: One end of the junction fails to match germline, which may point to a read error. The chain couples TRBV6-8 to TRBJ1-1; the D is unclear. The CDR3 sequence is 15 residues long. The V gene's germline CDR1 is MNHGY and CDR2 SAAAGT. CDR3 amino acids: CASRYPGLPNTEAFF. The CDR3 coding sequence is TGTGCCAGCCGTTACCCGGGCCTGCCGAACACTGAAGCTTTCTTT.

Only one count was recorded for this clone. A read error may produce the germline difference seen at one junction end. This chain connects TRBV5-1 to TRBJ2-5; 12 positions agree with TRBD1. This CDR3 is 14 amino acids long. Germline CDR1 SGHRS, CDR2 YFSETQ. The chain's CDR3 is CASSSGQGAKTQYF. CDR3 bases: TGCGCCAGCAGCTCGGGACAGGGGGCCAAGACCCAATACTTC.

This clone was recorded only once. This sequence joins TRBV7-7 and TRBJ1-1; a possible D gene is TRBD1 (5 bases). This CDR3 region has 14 residues. Germline V CDR1 and CDR2: SSHAT, FNYEAQ (reference sequence). Trimming took off 5 bases at V and 0 bases at J, with 10 bases between the two ends. The CDR3 region is CASSVRVMNTEAFF. The CDR3 nucleotides read TGTGCCAGCAGCGTCAGGGTGATGAACACTGAAGCTTTCTTT.

V is TRBV6-8 and J is TRBJ1-5; the D is unclear. Trimming removed 5 bases at V and 0 bases at J, with 11 bases between. Per germline, CDR1 MNHGY and CDR2 SAAAGT. The CDR3 loop spans 15 amino acids. This chain's CDR3 is CASSGRHSSNQPQHF. CDR3 sequence (DNA): TGTGCCAGCAGTGGAAGGCACTCTAGCAATCAGCCCCAGCATTTT.